One and the same sample provided the 20 T cell receptor beta chains below, sequenced in a study of blood T cell repertoires in COVID-19. Assay: immunoSEQ multiplex PCR; the TCRdb copy retains only in-frame clones and omits some. The sample has some 80,000 clones; around 84% are singletons. Sample: peripheral blood. These receptors were taken from a woman in her forties or fifties with acute or convalescent COVID-19.

This chain joins TRBV25-1 and TRBJ2-1, with 8 bases identical to TRBD1. Germline CDR1 is MGHDK and CDR2 is SYGVNS. The V segment lost 6 bases and the J segment 3 bases; nucleotides outside the gene matches: 10. CDR3 length: 16 amino acids. CDR3 sequence (DNA): TGTGCCAGCAGCGTGGTAATTGGACAGGGCTACAATGAGCAGTTCTTC. Its translation is CASSVVIGQGYNEQFF. Combining the CDR3 with reference TRBV25-1 and TRBJ2-1 gives the whole variable domain EADIYQTPRYLVIGTGKKITLECSQTMGHDKMYWYQQDPGMELHLIHYSYGVNSTEKGDLSSESTVSRIRTEHFPLTLESARPSHTSQYLCASSVVIGQGYNEQFFGPGTRLTVL.

The chain has TRBV28 and TRBJ1-1; D is unclear. Deletions cut 3 bases from V and 6 bases from J, with 14 bases between. CDR3 size: 14 residues. Germline values: CDR1 MDHEN, CDR2 SYDVKM. The chain's CDR3 is CASSLWGTRAEAFF. In DNA form, the CDR3 reads TGTGCCAGCAGTTTGTGGGGAACGCGGGCTGAAGCTTTCTTT.

As for this clone: Other DNA sequences in the sample encode the same CDR3. The J gene is TRBJ1-6, the V gene TRBV5-1, with TRBD1 as a possible D gene (5 bases). This CDR3 is 15 amino acids long. Per germline, CDR1 SGHRS and CDR2 YFSETQ. Deletions cut 3 bases from V and 2 bases from J, with 9 bases between. Written as DNA, the CDR3 is TGCGCCAGCAGCTCCGCAGGGCCCTATAATTCACCCCTCCACTTT. Its translation: CASSSAGPYNSPLHF. The variable domain in full, with the rest retrieved from reference TRBV5-1 and TRBJ1-6, is KAGVTQTPRYLIKTRGQQVTLSCSPISGHRSVSWYQQTPGQGLQFLFEYFSETQRNKGNFPGRFSGRQFSNSRSEMNVSTLELGDSALYLCASSSAGPYNSPLHFGNGTRLTVT.

The chain is built from TRBV6-2 or TRBV6-3 and TRBJ1-2, with D possibly being TRBD1 (6 bases). The CDR3 is 12 amino acids. Germline CDR1 is MNHEY and CDR2 is SVGEGT. V gave up 6 bases and J gave up 7 bases, with 12 bases separating them. The CDR3 sequence is CASSPGAAGYTF. CDR3 nucleotide sequence: TGTGCCAGCAGCCCAGGGGCGGCTGGCTACACCTTC.

The chain joins TRBV5-1 to TRBJ2-2; 12 bases map to TRBD1. Germline CDR1 is SGHRS and CDR2 is YFSETQ. V was pared by 4 bases and J by 5 bases, with 9 bases of the junction left unmatched. This CDR3 region has 17 residues. The CDR3 DNA is TGCGCCAGCAGCACGACCGGGACAGGGGGCAGTACCGGGGAGCTGTTTTTT. This encodes CASSTTGTGGSTGELFF.

The chain couples TRBV10-3 to TRBJ2-2; 12 bases fit TRBD2. The trim removed 4 bases at V and 5 bases at J, leaving 5 bases unmatched. The CDR3 is 16 residues long. Germline V gene lookup returns CDR1 ENHRY and CDR2 SYGVKD. CDR3 in DNA: TGTGCCATCAGTGTGGGCGGACTAGCGGGGACCGGGGAGCTGTTTTTT. The encoded protein is CAISVGGLAGTGELFF.

J is TRBJ2-1 and V is TRBV11-3; a possible D gene is TRBD2 (6 bases). This CDR3 spans 14 amino acids. Germline CDR1 and CDR2: SGHNT and YENEEA. Between the trimmed V and J ends, which lost 3 bases and 4 bases, there was a span of 10 bases. The CDR3 protein is CASSLAGRYNEQFF. The DNA of the CDR3 is TGTGCCAGCAGCTTGGCGGGAAGGTACAATGAGCAGTTCTTC. The full variable domain, in which reference TRBV11-3 and TRBJ2-1 provide the parts outside the CDR3, is EAGVVQSPRYKIIEKKQPVAFWCNPISGHNTLYWYLQNLGQGPELLIRYENEEAVDDSQLPKDRFSAERLKGVDSTLKIQPAELGDSAVYLCASSLAGRYNEQFFGPGTRLTVL.

The V and J genes are TRBV7-2 and TRBJ1-5; unclear D gene. V lost 3 bases and J lost 0, with 6 bases in between. Germline loops: CDR1 SGHTA, CDR2 FQGNSA. This CDR3 has 14 residues. CDR3 bases: TGTGCCAGCAGCTTTTGGCATAGCAATCAGCCCCAGCATTTT. Its protein product is CASSFWHSNQPQHF.

This chain uses TRBV6-5 with TRBJ1-5, with TRBD1 as a possible D gene (6 bases). V dropped 5 bases and J dropped 0 bases, with 11 bases sitting between them. The CDR3 has 15 residues. CDR1 is MNHEY and CDR2 is SVGAGI in the germline V gene. The CDR3 coding sequence is TGTGCCAGCAGTCCCACAGGGTATAGCAATCAGCCCCAGCATTTT. Translated, it gives CASSPTGYSNQPQHF.

CDR3 in amino acids: CASSLARRVAGANVLTF. Here the CDR3 DNA reads TGTGCCAGCAGCTTAGCCCGGCGGGTTGCTGGGGCCAACGTCCTGACTTTC. The chain joins TRBV7-2 to TRBJ2-6; D perhaps matches TRBD2 (5 bases). Germline V lookup: CDR1 SGHTA, CDR2 FQGNSA. The CDR3 totals 17 residues. The ends were cut back, 0 bases at V and 2 bases at J, with 11 bases in the middle.

The chain recombines TRBV6-5 with TRBJ2-3; TRBD1 matches at 7 bases. Germline V lookup: CDR1 MNHEY, CDR2 SVGAGI. The J segment lost 4 bases and the V segment lost 6 bases, leaving 7 bases of the junction unmatched. The CDR3 is 14 residues long. This chain's CDR3 is CASRGVGGADTQYF. In DNA form, the CDR3 reads TGTGCCAGCAGGGGGGTAGGGGGCGCAGATACGCAGTATTTT.

This chain connects TRBV28 to TRBJ2-3, with D uncertain. V dropped 7 bases and J dropped 3 bases, with 11 bases sitting between them. CDR3 length: 13 residues. Germline lookup yields CDR1 MDHEN and CDR2 SYDVKM. CDR3 in amino acids: CASMPPATDTQYF. As DNA, the CDR3 is TGTGCCAGCATGCCACCAGCGACAGATACGCAGTATTTT.

This chain links TRBV27 with TRBJ2-5; D unresolved. Germline V gene sequence: CDR1 MNHEY, CDR2 SMNVEV (reference sequence). V lost 3 bases, J lost 4 bases, and 6 bases lay in between. The CDR3 loop spans 12 amino acids. CDR3 DNA sequence: TGTGCCAGCAGTTTCGGCGGAGAGACCCAGTACTTC. Its translation is CASSFGGETQYF.

The V and J genes are TRBV5-5 and TRBJ2-3; 15 nucleotides match TRBD2. This CDR3 contains 17 residues. Germline assignment: CDR1 SGHKS and CDR2 YYEKEE (reference sequence). V dropped 3 bases and J dropped 5; count of bases not matched to a gene: 7. The CDR3 DNA reads TGTGCCAGCAGCTCACCCGGGACTAGCGGGGGGCTAGATACGCAGTATTTT. Translating gives CASSSPGTSGGLDTQYF.

The chain carries TRBV9 and TRBJ1-6; perhaps TRBD1 as D (6 bases). This CDR3 has 16 residues. In germline, CDR1 is SGDLS, CDR2 YYNGEE. Trimming took 0 bases from V and 6 from J, leaving 13 bases between them. The CDR3 DNA is TGTGCCAGCAGCGTAGGGGGCAGGGGCTCTAATTCACCCCTCCACTTT. Its protein product is CASSVGGRGSNSPLHF.

The gene calls are TRBV12-3 or TRBV12-4 and TRBJ1-2; D is ambiguous. Trimming left V 3 bases short and J 6 bases short, with 11 bases between. The CDR3 covers 13 residues. CDR3 in DNA: TGTGCCAGCAGTTTTAGCCTCGGTAATGGCTACACCTTC. Translation: CASSFSLGNGYTF.

The chain employs TRBV2 and TRBJ1-6; perhaps TRBD1 as D (6 bases). The CDR3 has 14 residues. Germline values: CDR1 SNHLY, CDR2 FYNNEI. The germline V and J ends were trimmed by 7 bases and 9 bases, with 16 bases remaining between them. CDR3: CASMVGQGISPLHF. In nucleotides, the CDR3 is TGTGCCAGCATGGTGGGGCAGGGGATTTCACCCCTCCACTTT.

This clone was picked up a small number of times. The chain carries TRBV2 and TRBJ2-1, with D maybe TRBD1 (6 bases). V gave up 6 bases and J gave up 9 bases, with 12 bases separating them. The CDR3 sequence is 12 residues long. Per germline, CDR1 SNHLY and CDR2 FYNNEI. The CDR3 region has the DNA TGTGCCAGCAGCCTTACAGGGTTTGAGCAGTTCTTC. It is translated as CASSLTGFEQFF.

This chain connects TRBV5-6 to TRBJ2-7; 7 bases agree with TRBD1. The CDR3 is 14 residues long. Losses at the gene ends were 6 bases for V and 0 bases for J; bases not matched to a gene: 6. CDR1 is SGHDT and CDR2 is YYEEEE in the germline V gene. This CDR3 reads CASNPQGFSYEQYF. Written as DNA, the CDR3 is TGTGCCAGCAACCCACAGGGGTTCTCCTACGAGCAGTACTTC.

The chain combines TRBV7-2 with TRBJ1-2; a possible D gene is TRBD1 (6 bases). Germline CDR1 and CDR2: SGHTA and FQGNSA. The CDR3 has 14 residues. Trimming cost V 2 bases and J 3 bases, with 10 bases left between them. The CDR3 region is CASSLRRGDYGYTF. CDR3 in DNA: TGTGCCAGCAGCTTACGCAGGGGAGACTATGGCTACACCTTC.